Listed here are 5 T cell receptor beta chains from one sample, sequenced in a study of T cells in Graves' hyperthyroidism and ophthalmopathy. TCR beta CDR3 sequences were amplified from RNA transcripts. RT-PCR in the first round (using the HTBI primer set) targeted the TCR CDR3. TCRdb re-derived calls from the multiplex PCR reads in MiXCR, one entry per CDR3 protein. This sample has about 610,000 distinct CDR3 sequences; approximately 44% occur once, and the top ten carry more than 7.5%. Material for sequencing was peripheral blood or thyroid tissue (not recorded which). Receptor source: a woman aged 18-29 years with Graves' hyperthyroidism.

This clonotype was picked up many times. The chain has TRBV6-6 and TRBJ1-5; a possible D gene is TRBD1 (5 bases). The CDR3 spans 15 residues. V shed 4 bases and J shed 3 bases, with 13 bases lying between them. Germline V gene data show CDR1 as MNHNY and CDR2 as SVGAGI (reference sequence). For the CDR3, the DNA is TGTGCCAGCAGTTCTCCCGGGGGGATCAATCAGCCCCAGCATTTT. Amino acid sequence: CASSSPGGINQPQHF.

The V gene is TRBV20-1, the J gene TRBJ1-4, with a tentative D call TRBD1 (6 bases). The CDR3 totals 14 residues. V lost 3 bases to trimming and J lost 3 bases, with 11 bases between them. Germline V CDR1 and CDR2: DFQATT, SNEGSKA (reference sequence). Written as DNA, the CDR3 is TGCAGTGCTAGGACGGGGGCAGCTAATGAAAAACTGTTTTTT. Translated: CSARTGAANEKLFF.

This rearrangement joins TRBV11-2 to TRBJ2-7, with 12 bases fitting TRBD1. The germline gives CDR1 SGHAT, CDR2 FQNNGV. The CDR3 has 16 residues. V was clipped by 5 bases and J by 7 bases; unmatched bases: 12. The CDR3 bases are TGTGCCAGCAGCCCACGGGACAGGGGGCCTCTCGGGGAGCAGTACTTC. Its protein product is CASSPRDRGPLGEQYF.

The chain has TRBV3-1 and TRBJ1-2; D ambiguous. The V end was cut by 1 base, the J end by 6 bases, with 15 bases between. The CDR3 runs to 15 residues. Germline CDR1 and CDR2: LGHDT and YNNKEL (reference sequence). In DNA, the CDR3 is TGTGCCAGCAGCCAAGTGTTTACGAGCCCCCATGGCTACACCTTC. This gives the protein CASSQVFTSPHGYTF.

This clonotype came up many times. CDR3 DNA sequence: TGTGCCTGGAGTGAGGGGTTCAATCAGCCCCAGCATTTT. This encodes CAWSEGFNQPQHF. The chain couples TRBV30 to TRBJ1-5; tentative D call: TRBD1 (5 bases). The germline V gene has CDR1 GTSNPN and CDR2 SVGIG (reference sequence). This CDR3 has 13 amino acids. Trimming cost V 1 base and J 3 bases, with 7 bases left between them.